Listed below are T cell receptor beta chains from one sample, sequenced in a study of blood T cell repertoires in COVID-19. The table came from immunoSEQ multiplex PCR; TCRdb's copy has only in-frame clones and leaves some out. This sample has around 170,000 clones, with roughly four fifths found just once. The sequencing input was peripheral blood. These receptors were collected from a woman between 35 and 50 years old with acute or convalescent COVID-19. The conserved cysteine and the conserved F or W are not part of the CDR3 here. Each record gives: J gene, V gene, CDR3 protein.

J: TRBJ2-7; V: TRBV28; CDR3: SAGGPNGAEQY
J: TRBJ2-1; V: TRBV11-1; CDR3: ASSPPAGGPNEQF
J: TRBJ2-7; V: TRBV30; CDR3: AWSGGTVTYEQY
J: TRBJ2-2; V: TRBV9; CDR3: ASSTSGGRTGELF
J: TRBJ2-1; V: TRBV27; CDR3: ASSSDSPTNRGRRFGEQF
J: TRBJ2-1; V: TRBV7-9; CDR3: ASSLGGGGPNEQF
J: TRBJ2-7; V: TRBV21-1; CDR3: ASNADRKNHAYEQY
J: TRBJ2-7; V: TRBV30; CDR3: AWSVGLGYEQY
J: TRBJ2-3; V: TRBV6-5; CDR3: ASSPRTGADTQY
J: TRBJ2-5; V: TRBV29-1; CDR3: SVAPPQGPQETQY
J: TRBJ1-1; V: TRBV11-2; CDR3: ASSLRTIGATMNTEAF
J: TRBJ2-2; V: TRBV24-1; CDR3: ATSDLYPGDDPGELF
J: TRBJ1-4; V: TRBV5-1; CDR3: ASSLGSLYTGTTNEKLF
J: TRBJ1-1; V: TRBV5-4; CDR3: ASRSGGVGEAF
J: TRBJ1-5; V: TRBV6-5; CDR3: ASSLYESQPQH
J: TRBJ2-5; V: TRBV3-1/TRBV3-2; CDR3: ASSQANRGTY
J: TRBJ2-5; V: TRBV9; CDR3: ASSVGVRDSQETQY
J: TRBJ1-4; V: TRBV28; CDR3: EGLKLF
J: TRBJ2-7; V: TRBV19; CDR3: ASSPRGTSGSIAYEQY
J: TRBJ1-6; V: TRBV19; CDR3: ASNSDGSSYNSPLH
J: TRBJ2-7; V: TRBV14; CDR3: ASSPSSRREQY
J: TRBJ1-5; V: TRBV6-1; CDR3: ASSDTRSQPQH
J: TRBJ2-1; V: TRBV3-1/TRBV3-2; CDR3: ASSQAADGSVF
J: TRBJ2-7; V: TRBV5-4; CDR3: ASSLAGVAGLIYEQY
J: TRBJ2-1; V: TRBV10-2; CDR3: ASSESTRGRYNEQF
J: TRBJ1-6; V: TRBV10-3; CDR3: AITALYNSPLH
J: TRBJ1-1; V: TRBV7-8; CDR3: ASSLLGQNMNTEAF
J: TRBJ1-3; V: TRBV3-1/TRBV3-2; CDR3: ASSPTRGNTIY
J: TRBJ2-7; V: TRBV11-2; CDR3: ASSLEPPGEQY
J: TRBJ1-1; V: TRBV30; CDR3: AWRGEGDTEAF
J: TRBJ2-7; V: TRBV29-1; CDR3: SVQKIVGQTPYEQY
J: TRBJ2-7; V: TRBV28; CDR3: ASSLTDRGLYEQY
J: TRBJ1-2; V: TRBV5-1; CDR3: ASSLDTKQGGGYT
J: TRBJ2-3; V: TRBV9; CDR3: ASSPRGQGGTDTQY
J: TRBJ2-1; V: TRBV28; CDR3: ASSFLATYNEQF
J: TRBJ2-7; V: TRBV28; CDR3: ASSTQYRTWVSYEQY
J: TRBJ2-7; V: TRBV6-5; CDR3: ASSYSGYSSYEQY
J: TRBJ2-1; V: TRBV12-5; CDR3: ASGLVVERNNEQF
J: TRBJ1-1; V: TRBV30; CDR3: AWSAQVTEAF
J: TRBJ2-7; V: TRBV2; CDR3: ASSTAGQGISYEQY
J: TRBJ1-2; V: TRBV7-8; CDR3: ASSWTGGGTGYGYT
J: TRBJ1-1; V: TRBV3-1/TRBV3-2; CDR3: ASSHGGREAF
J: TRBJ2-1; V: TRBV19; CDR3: ASSSRRKVDEQF
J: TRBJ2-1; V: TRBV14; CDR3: ASSHGGGAINNEQF
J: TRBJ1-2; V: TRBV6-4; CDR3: ASSETVRMLKNTNYGYT
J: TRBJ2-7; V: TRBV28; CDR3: ASSGTSPYEQY
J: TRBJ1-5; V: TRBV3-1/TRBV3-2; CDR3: ASSLNYGGGNQPQH
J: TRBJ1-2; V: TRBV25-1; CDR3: ASSIGGTGVFYGYT
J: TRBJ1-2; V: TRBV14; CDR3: ASSHQGDRFGGYT
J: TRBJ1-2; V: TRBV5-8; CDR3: ASSLGGYT
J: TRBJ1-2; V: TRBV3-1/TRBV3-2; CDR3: ASSQADRMNYGYT
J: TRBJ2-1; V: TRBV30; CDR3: AWSVPRGGNEQF
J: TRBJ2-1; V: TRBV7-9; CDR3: ASSLSQGAYEQF
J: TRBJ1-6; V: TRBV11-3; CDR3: ASSFGSNSPLH
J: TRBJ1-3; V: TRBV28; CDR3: ASSEDRLRTGNTIY